The clone carrying this TCR beta chain has only a few counts. This PCR relied on a set of 60 Vbeta primers and 13 Jbeta primers. Sequencing was performed with immunoSEQ multiplex PCR; in TCRdb, only in-frame clones are kept and a portion is missing. The table lists some 130,000 clones, roughly three quarters of them singletons, with approximately 0.9% in the top ten. The V gene's germline CDR1 is GTSNPN and CDR2 SVGIG (reference sequence). This CDR3 has 15 amino acids. Trimming shortened V by 4 bases and J by 0 bases, and 13 bases separated the two germline ends. This entry belongs to a study of cytomegalovirus exposure and HLA in healthy donors.

This sequence joins TRBV30 and TRBJ1-3; D ambiguous. The sequence derives from a man between 18 and 35 years old in good health and CMV-seronegative. The source material was PBMCs. CDR3 coding DNA: TGTGCCTGGATCCCCCGGGAACTCTCTGGAAACACCATATATTTT. Residues: CAWIPRELSGNTIYF.